Sequencing of this T cell receptor (beta chain) was carried out in a study of molecular identifiers for immune sequencing clone quantification. Overall study: Replicate experiments took RNA from about 20,000 or 100,000 naive CD8 cells, divided it five ways and sequenced four.

A note on this clonotype: What it binds is not known.

TCRdb reanalysed the PCR reads using MiXCR and keeps one entry per CDR3 protein. The sample carries approximately 550,000 distinct CDR3 sequences, 20% to 25% recorded once. Findings and caveats of the study: Jurkat TCR RNA spiked in from one cell reportedly remained identifiable amid roughly 940,000 naive cells. Highly expanded clones may be undercounted when identical TCR molecules share barcodes.

Based on a CD8+CD4-CCR7+CD45RA+ profile, naive CD8 T cells were sorted. The CDR3 runs 12 residues. The V gene's germline CDR1 is LGHNT and CDR2 FRNRAP. Trimming removed 2 bases from V and 7 bases from J, with 6 bases in between. The sequenced sample consisted of naive CD8+ T cells from blood, with Jurkat cell RNA spiked in. Stated subset: FACS-sorted CD8+CD4-CCR7+CD45RA+ naive T cells. The clonotype originates from a human donor in good health. Some libraries in this study had Jurkat cell RNA spiked in. This chain joins TRBV12-5 and TRBJ2-1; maybe TRBD1 (6 bases). The CDR3 bases are TGTGCTAGTGGTTTGAGGGGGAATGAGCAGTTCTTC. It specifies CASGLRGNEQFF.